This T cell receptor beta chain appears in the sequencing data of a study of Ad26.COV2.S vaccination and SARS-CoV-2 variants. This CDR3 is built from 15 residues. The V segment lost 2 bases and the J segment 7 bases; nucleotides outside the gene matches: 6. Germline CDR1 reads SGHRS; CDR2 reads YFSETQ. This clone was seen a few times. Some clones are missing from TCRdb's copy, which holds only in-frame ones; the method was immunoSEQ multiplex PCR. The sample includes approximately 420,000 clones, about nine tenths seen only once; the top ten take 3% to 3.5%. This sample's treatment: some 20 received Ad26.COV2.S at low or high dose, single or two shots; about 5 received placebo; per-sample allocation not given. The samples were gathered on day 63 after the first injection of vaccine or placebo.

The chain is built from TRBV5-1 and TRBJ2-7; the match to TRBD2 covers 13 bases. This clonotype originated in a person aged 18-60 years who received the Ad26.COV2.S COVID-19 vaccine or a placebo. The sequences come from peripheral blood, collected in a trial of Ad26.COV2.S vaccine versus placebo. The CDR3 DNA reads as TGCGCCAGCAGCTTAACTGGACTAGCGGGGGAGGAGCAGTACTTC. Translating it yields CASSLTGLAGEEQYF.